The sequence of this T cell receptor (beta chain) was determined in a study of cytomegalovirus exposure and HLA in healthy donors. As for the study in general: Out of 180 million or so T cells, an earlier analysis found some 120 million unique TCR beta sequences in total. Findings and limits, study-wide: Previous analysis showed most TCR beta V segments were productive about 90% or about 30% of the time. According to the study, 160 or so TCR beta chains were cytomegalovirus-associated. The classifier reportedly diagnosed cytomegalovirus status with high sensitivity and specificity.

As to this clone: As yet, its antigen is unknown.

Both 60 Vbeta primers and 13 Jbeta primers went into the PCR. The repertoire was sequenced with immunoSEQ multiplex PCR; TCRdb's copy has only in-frame clones and lacks some. The sample carries 210,000 or so clones, about 89% recorded once. What was sequenced was PBMCs. The sequence was collected from a woman between 18 and 29 years old in good health and CMV-seronegative.

The CDR3: CASSSAGATDTQYF. The DNA of the CDR3 is TGTGCCAGCAGCTCCGCCGGTGCTACAGATACGCAGTATTTT. The V and J genes are TRBV7-9 and TRBJ2-3; no clear D. Germline V gene data show CDR1 as SEHNR and CDR2 as FQNEAQ (reference sequence). V lost 4 bases and J lost 3, with 11 bases in between. The CDR3 totals 14 residues.